The rows below give T cell receptor beta chains drawn from one sample of a study of CD8 T cells in ankylosing spondylitis. TCRdb re-derived calls from the 5' RACE reads in MiXCR, one entry per CDR3 protein. The profile shows some 87,000 distinct CDR3 sequences, under 30% of them singletons. Sequencing was performed on blood, either unsorted or a sorted T cell fraction (not recorded which). The receptors were sampled from a male donor with ankylosing spondylitis or in good health (not recorded which). Both conserved end residues are part of each CDR3. The order of the fields is D gene, V gene, clone size, J gene, CDR3 DNA, CDR3 protein. The D gene is left open where the match is weak. A row's size may be missing; if present it is once, few, many or a size class.

d_gene: NA
v_gene: TRBV15
abundance: NA
j_gene: TRBJ2-2
CDR3nt: TGTGCCACCAGCAGGGACGCGAACACCGGGGAGCTGTTTTTT
CDR3aa: CATSRDANTGELFF

d_gene: TRBD2
v_gene: TRBV27
abundance: many
j_gene: TRBJ2-1
CDR3nt: TGTGCCAGCCTACTAGCGGGAGGACACAATGAGCAGTTCTTC
CDR3aa: CASLLAGGHNEQFF

d_gene: NA
v_gene: TRBV29-1
abundance: few
j_gene: TRBJ1-2
CDR3nt: TGCAGCGTTCCCCTCCTTTGGGGATATGGCTACACCTTC
CDR3aa: CSVPLLWGYGYTF

d_gene: TRBD2
v_gene: TRBV6-1
abundance: NA
j_gene: TRBJ2-3
CDR3nt: TGTGCCAGCAGTGCCCGACTAGCGGCTTCCACAGATACGCAGTATTTT
CDR3aa: CASSARLAASTDTQYF

d_gene: TRBD2
v_gene: TRBV29-1
abundance: few
j_gene: TRBJ2-1
CDR3nt: TGCAGCGGAAGGACTAGCGGGAGCTCCTACAATGAGCAGTTCTTC
CDR3aa: CSGRTSGSSYNEQFF

d_gene: NA
v_gene: TRBV28
abundance: few
j_gene: TRBJ2-1
CDR3nt: TGTGCCAGCAAGAACGGGGGCTTGGGGGGTGAGCAGTTCTTC
CDR3aa: CASKNGGLGGEQFF

d_gene: NA
v_gene: TRBV7-2
abundance: few
j_gene: TRBJ1-1
CDR3nt: TGTGCCAGCAGCTCGTTAAGGAACACTGAAGCTTTCTTT
CDR3aa: CASSSLRNTEAFF

d_gene: TRBD1
v_gene: TRBV7-2
abundance: few
j_gene: TRBJ2-1
CDR3nt: TGTGCCAGCAAGGGAGACAGGGTCGACAATGAGCAGTTCTTC
CDR3aa: CASKGDRVDNEQFF

d_gene: TRBD1
v_gene: TRBV20-1
abundance: few
j_gene: TRBJ1-1
CDR3nt: TGCAGTGCTACCCAGCAGGGGGTGTACACTGAAGCTTTCTTT
CDR3aa: CSATQQGVYTEAFF

d_gene: NA
v_gene: TRBV20-1
abundance: NA
j_gene: TRBJ1-2
CDR3nt: TGCAGTGCTAGAGGCCTTGCAGGGAGCGGCTACACCTTC
CDR3aa: CSARGLAGSGYTF

d_gene: NA
v_gene: TRBV20-1
abundance: NA
j_gene: TRBJ2-3
CDR3nt: TGCAGTGAGGCCAGCCAGGAAGATACGCAGTATTTT
CDR3aa: CSEASQEDTQYF

d_gene: TRBD2
v_gene: TRBV20-1
abundance: few
j_gene: TRBJ2-1
CDR3nt: TGCAGTGCTAGAGAGGGACTAGCAAGAAATGAGCAGTTCTTC
CDR3aa: CSAREGLARNEQFF

d_gene: NA
v_gene: TRBV25-1
abundance: NA
j_gene: TRBJ2-1
CDR3nt: TGTGCCAGCAGTGATTTCCAACCCATAGGGGGGAATGAGCAGTTCTTC
CDR3aa: CASSDFQPIGGNEQFF

d_gene: TRBD2
v_gene: TRBV5-1
abundance: NA
j_gene: TRBJ2-7
CDR3nt: TGCGCCAGCAGCTTACGGCTAGCGGGAACGATCTACGAGCAGTACTTC
CDR3aa: CASSLRLAGTIYEQYF

d_gene: NA
v_gene: TRBV11-3
abundance: NA
j_gene: TRBJ2-2
CDR3nt: TGTGCCAGCAAACCGACCGGGGTCCACACCGGGGAGCTGTTTTTT
CDR3aa: CASKPTGVHTGELFF

d_gene: NA
v_gene: TRBV20-1
abundance: NA
j_gene: TRBJ2-1
CDR3nt: TGCAGTGCTAGAGACTCAGAGTTATACAATGAGCAGTTCTTC
CDR3aa: CSARDSELYNEQFF

d_gene: NA
v_gene: TRBV7-2
abundance: NA
j_gene: TRBJ2-1
CDR3nt: TGTGCCAGCAGCTTCAACGGAGGGACCTACAATGAGCAGTTCTTC
CDR3aa: CASSFNGGTYNEQFF

d_gene: TRBD2
v_gene: TRBV18
abundance: few
j_gene: TRBJ2-1
CDR3nt: TGTGCCAGCTCACCCGATGGGCTAGCGGGTAACAATGAGCAGTTCTTC
CDR3aa: CASSPDGLAGNNEQFF

d_gene: TRBD1
v_gene: TRBV19
abundance: NA
j_gene: TRBJ1-2
CDR3nt: TGTGCCAGTTCTATTCGAACAGGGGTGGACGGCTACACCTTC
CDR3aa: CASSIRTGVDGYTF

d_gene: NA
v_gene: TRBV6-1
abundance: few
j_gene: TRBJ1-5
CDR3nt: TGTGCCAGCCGTCCCGCGAACGGGGATCAGCCCCAGCATTTT
CDR3aa: CASRPANGDQPQHF

d_gene: NA
v_gene: TRBV12-3/TRBV12-4
abundance: few
j_gene: TRBJ2-6
CDR3nt: TGTGCCAGCAGTTTAGCCCAGGTTCGTTCAAACGTCCTGACTTTC
CDR3aa: CASSLAQVRSNVLTF

d_gene: NA
v_gene: TRBV20-1
abundance: NA
j_gene: TRBJ2-3
CDR3nt: TGCAGTGCTAGCAGTTCTGAAGGATCTTGGACAGATACGCAGTATTTT
CDR3aa: CSASSSEGSWTDTQYF

d_gene: TRBD2
v_gene: TRBV7-6
abundance: once
j_gene: TRBJ2-2
CDR3nt: TGTGCCAGCAGCTTTCGACTAGCGGGGGGCCCCGGGGAGCTGTTTTTT
CDR3aa: CASSFRLAGGPGELFF

d_gene: NA
v_gene: TRBV6-4
abundance: many
j_gene: TRBJ1-2
CDR3nt: TGTGCCAGCAGTTTTGACAGCCGTGGGGGCTACACCTTC
CDR3aa: CASSFDSRGGYTF

d_gene: TRBD1
v_gene: TRBV20-1
abundance: NA
j_gene: TRBJ1-5
CDR3nt: TGCAGTGCAACTGACAGGGATCAGCCCCAGCATTTT
CDR3aa: CSATDRDQPQHF

d_gene: NA
v_gene: TRBV5-1
abundance: few
j_gene: TRBJ2-7
CDR3nt: TGCGCCAGCAGTCTCCAGACAGGATCAACCTACGAGCAGTACTTC
CDR3aa: CASSLQTGSTYEQYF

d_gene: NA
v_gene: TRBV28
abundance: NA
j_gene: TRBJ2-1
CDR3nt: TGTGCCAGCAGTTTTACAGCTACCTCCTACAATGAGCAGTTCTTC
CDR3aa: CASSFTATSYNEQFF

d_gene: NA
v_gene: TRBV10-2
abundance: NA
j_gene: TRBJ1-5
CDR3nt: TGCGCCAGCGGGGGGACGGCGCCCAGCAATCAGCCCCAGCATTTT
CDR3aa: CASGGTAPSNQPQHF

d_gene: NA
v_gene: TRBV7-9
abundance: once
j_gene: TRBJ2-2
CDR3nt: TGTGCCAGCAGCTCTAGCACCGGGGAGCTGTTTTTT
CDR3aa: CASSSSTGELFF

d_gene: NA
v_gene: TRBV2
abundance: few
j_gene: TRBJ2-6
CDR3nt: TGTGCCAGCGAACGGGGCTCTGGGGCCAACGTCCTGACTTTC
CDR3aa: CASERGSGANVLTF

d_gene: NA
v_gene: TRBV14
abundance: many
j_gene: TRBJ2-5
CDR3nt: TGTGCCAGCAGCCCCAACAGGGTCACAAAGACCCAGTACTTC
CDR3aa: CASSPNRVTKTQYF

d_gene: TRBD1
v_gene: TRBV5-1
abundance: NA
j_gene: TRBJ1-1
CDR3nt: TGCGCCAGCAGCTCACACGCGACAGGGACGAACACTGAAGCTTTCTTT
CDR3aa: CASSSHATGTNTEAFF

d_gene: NA
v_gene: TRBV24-1
abundance: many
j_gene: TRBJ2-2
CDR3nt: TGTGCCACCAGTGTCGGACAGAACACCGGGGAGCTGTTTTTT
CDR3aa: CATSVGQNTGELFF

d_gene: NA
v_gene: TRBV5-1
abundance: NA
j_gene: TRBJ1-1
CDR3nt: TGCGCCAGCAGCTCAACCGGGACACCGGGGGCGACTTTCTTT
CDR3aa: CASSSTGTPGATFF

d_gene: TRBD2
v_gene: TRBV20-1
abundance: NA
j_gene: TRBJ2-4
CDR3nt: TGCAGTGCTGACCCACCGGGGGGGCTTCGGGACATTCAGTACTTC
CDR3aa: CSADPPGGLRDIQYF

d_gene: NA
v_gene: TRBV5-5
abundance: NA
j_gene: TRBJ1-5
CDR3nt: TGTGCCAGCAGCAAAGGACAAGGGGATCAGCCCCAGCATTTT
CDR3aa: CASSKGQGDQPQHF

d_gene: NA
v_gene: TRBV5-1
abundance: NA
j_gene: TRBJ1-1
CDR3nt: TGCGCCAGCAGCTTGGGCGGCTGGGAGCCGGTGTCAGTCGAAGCTTTCTTT
CDR3aa: CASSLGGWEPVSVEAFF

d_gene: NA
v_gene: TRBV20-1
abundance: NA
j_gene: TRBJ1-1
CDR3nt: TGCAGTGCTCTAGACAGGGAAGCTTTCTTT
CDR3aa: CSALDREAFF

d_gene: NA
v_gene: TRBV20-1
abundance: NA
j_gene: TRBJ2-7
CDR3nt: TGCAGTGCTAGGTTGAGGGGCTCCCACTACGAGCAGTACTTC
CDR3aa: CSARLRGSHYEQYF